Following are 17 T cell receptor beta chains from one sample sequenced in a study of patients and donors after allogeneic stem cell transplantation (dated by TCRdb to 2018 to 2021). The protocol used for the library was RT-PCR. This sample was sequenced with a NextSeq 550. TCRdb trimmed public reads at Q25 via fastp, called clones via MiXCR and kept in-frame beta chains. CDR3 protein sequences are deduplicated, and each keeps its most common genes and DNA. Within this sample are over 400,000 distinct CDR3 sequences, with approximately 16% of them counted one time only. Just over 7% of the sample lies in the top ten. The sequenced material came from blood, either unsorted or a sorted T cell fraction (not recorded which). The source of these receptors is a human donor who was either an allogeneic HSCT recipient or a stem cell or donor lymphocyte infusion donor (not recorded which). It is not recorded whose cells these are; they may come from a transplant donor.

The CDR3 DNA follows: TGCGCCAGCAGCTTGGTGGCGGGAGACACAGATACGCAGTATTTT. Translating it yields CASSLVAGDTDTQYF. The chain links TRBV5-1 to TRBJ2-3, with 7 bases matching TRBD2. This CDR3 is 15 amino acids long. Germline lookup yields CDR1 SGHRS and CDR2 YFSETQ. Trimming at V came to 0 bases and at J to 2 bases, leaving 3 bases not matched to a gene.

The V call is TRBV9, the J call TRBJ1-1, with D unclear. V lost 7 bases and J lost 2, with 12 bases in between. The CDR3 contains 13 residues. Germline V gene lookup returns CDR1 SGDLS and CDR2 YYNGEE. CDR3 nucleotide sequence: TGTGCCAGCGCTTCCTCGGTAAACACTGAAGCTTTCTTT. It codes for CASASSVNTEAFF.

This clonotype showed up just a few times. V and J are TRBV6-2 or TRBV6-3 and TRBJ2-7, with D perhaps TRBD1 (5 bases). Germline CDR1 MNHEY, CDR2 SVGEGT. The V and J ends lost 6 bases and 1 base respectively, with 22 bases between them. CDR3 length: 17 amino acids. The CDR3 protein is CASSNPVHRKRSYEQYF. In DNA, the CDR3 is TGTGCCAGCAGCAACCCCGTGCACAGGAAAAGATCCTACGAGCAGTACTTC.

This clonotype has ten or more counts. V and J are TRBV29-1 and TRBJ2-5; 7 nucleotides align to TRBD1. J lost 4 bases, V lost 6 bases, and 8 bases had no gene match. Per the germline V gene, CDR1 is SQVTM and CDR2 is ANQGSEA. The length of the CDR3 is 13 residues. CDR3 in amino acids: CSVYRGPTETQYF. Here the CDR3 DNA reads TGCAGCGTCTACAGGGGACCCACAGAGACCCAGTACTTC.

Concerning this clonotype: A read error may explain this, as a much larger clone is one base away. The chain combines TRBV12-3 or TRBV12-4 with TRBJ2-3; no firm D call. V was cut by 4 bases and J by 2 bases, with 4 bases left in between. The CDR3 is 12 residues long. This chain's CDR3 is CASSYYTDTQYF. Written as DNA, the CDR3 is TGTGCCAGCAGTTACTACACAGATACGCAGTATTTT.

This clonotype showed up just a few times. This sequence joins TRBV30 and TRBJ2-5; 10 positions agree with TRBD1. Germline CDR1 and CDR2: GTSNPN and SVGIG (reference sequence). The CDR3 spans 16 residues. The V segment lost 2 bases and the J segment 5 bases; nucleotides outside the gene matches: 11. The CDR3 bases are TGTGCCTGGAGTAGACGCGACAGGGGGCGATGGGAGACCCAGTACTTC. Its protein is CAWSRRDRGRWETQYF.

The chain joins TRBV9 to TRBJ2-3, with TRBD1 identical over 9 bases. The trim removed 4 bases at V and 5 bases at J, leaving 14 bases unmatched. CDR3 length: 17 amino acids. The germline V gene has CDR1 SGDLS and CDR2 YYNGEE. This CDR3 reads CASSTVLRTGVVDTQYF. The CDR3 DNA reads as TGTGCCAGCAGCACAGTATTGAGGACAGGGGTGGTAGATACGCAGTATTTT.

The chain is built from TRBV7-3 and TRBJ2-1, with 11 nucleotides matching TRBD2. V shed 5 bases and J 7 bases; nucleotides not matched to a gene: 10. The CDR3 is 16 amino acids. Germline-derived CDR1 and CDR2 are SGHTA and FQGTGA. The CDR3 bases are TGTGCCAGCAGCGCGACTAGCGGGGCGGGTGGGAATGAGCAGTTCTTC. Translated, it gives CASSATSGAGGNEQFF. Using reference TRBV7-3 and TRBJ2-1 for the parts outside the CDR3, the full variable domain is GAGVSQTPSNKVTEKGKYVELRCDPISGHTALYWYRQSLGQGPEFLIYFQGTGAADDSGLPNDRFFAVRPEGSVSTLKIQRTERGDSAVYLCASSATSGAGGNEQFFGPGTRLTVL.

This clonotype was seen a handful of times. The chain uses TRBV20-1 and TRBJ2-5, with D unresolved. Between the trimmed V and J ends, which lost 5 bases and 3 bases, there was a span of 7 bases. CDR1 is DFQATT, CDR2 SNEGSKA, per germline (reference sequence). The CDR3 consists of 11 residues. The CDR3 DNA is TGCAGTGCTGAAACCGAAGAGACCCAGTACTTC. Protein sequence: CSAETEETQYF.

The genes are TRBV4-3 and TRBJ1-2, with D possibly matching TRBD1 (5 bases). Per the germline V gene, CDR1 is LGHNA and CDR2 is YSLEER. The CDR3 contains 15 residues. Between the trimmed V and J ends, which lost 4 bases and 7 bases, there was a span of 19 bases. The CDR3 DNA sequence: TGCGCCAGCAGCCCAGAAAGTACAGGACTAAGTGGCTACACCTTC. It is translated as CASSPESTGLSGYTF.

V is TRBV7-8 and J is TRBJ2-2; D not resolved. The CDR3 length is 15 residues. Germline V gene sequence: CDR1 SGHVS, CDR2 FQNEAQ. V shed 7 bases and J shed 0 bases, with 12 bases lying between them. In DNA, the CDR3 is TGTGCCAGCACCCCCCGAGCCGCGAACACCGGGGAGCTGTTTTTT. Residues: CASTPRAANTGELFF.

This chain uses TRBV4-2 with TRBJ1-5, with D possibly matching TRBD1 (5 bases). The CDR3 loop spans 15 amino acids. Trimming left V 1 base short and J 5 bases short, with 12 bases between. Germline-derived CDR1 and CDR2 are LGHNA and YNFKEQ. The CDR3, as DNA: TGTGCCAGCAGCCAAGGGGGACGGGGGGATCAGCCCCAGCATTTT. Its protein is CASSQGGRGDQPQHF.

This chain connects TRBV7-3 to TRBJ1-1; TRBD1 matches at 7 bases. CDR1 is SGHTA, CDR2 FQGTGA, per germline. V lost 1 base, J lost 0 bases, and 2 bases stayed unmatched. This CDR3 comprises 15 residues. CDR3 sequence (DNA): TGTGCCAGCAGCTTAATGGGGACAGTGAACACTGAAGCTTTCTTT. It translates to CASSLMGTVNTEAFF.

This clonotype occurred a few times. CDR3 nucleotide sequence: TGTGCCAGTACGGCAGGGAAAACCGGGGAGCTGTTTTTT. Its translation is CASTAGKTGELFF. The chain combines TRBV19 with TRBJ2-2; D might be TRBD1 (5 bases). CDR1 LNHDA and CDR2 SQIVND come from the germline V gene (reference sequence). The CDR3 is made up of 13 amino acids. Trimming pared 7 bases from V and 5 bases from J, leaving 11 bases between.

This clonotype appeared a few times. V and J are TRBV9 and TRBJ2-1, with D unresolved. The V gene lost 1 base and the J gene lost 5 bases, with 10 bases spanning the gap. The CDR3 runs 14 residues. Germline CDR1 is SGDLS and CDR2 is YYNGEE. CDR3 amino acids: CASSVNTFNNEQFF. The CDR3 region has the DNA TGTGCCAGCAGCGTAAACACATTCAACAATGAGCAGTTCTTC.

This clonotype was picked up a small number of times. The chain employs TRBV6-5 and TRBJ2-7, with 12 bases identical to TRBD2. This CDR3 spans 11 amino acids. The germline V gene has CDR1 MNHEY and CDR2 SVGAGI. The chain's CDR3 is CSSGRASEQYF. DNA of the CDR3: TGTTCTAGCGGGAGGGCCTCCGAGCAGTACTTC.

Worth noting for this clonotype: Being one base from a much bigger clone, this may be a read error. The chain is built from TRBV10-3 and TRBJ1-2; no clear D. Per the germline V gene, CDR1 is ENHRY and CDR2 is SYGVKD. The CDR3 contains 15 residues. The CDR3 is CAISDYDMGSYDYTF. In DNA, the CDR3 is TGTGCCATCAGTGACTACGACATGGGGAGCTATGACTACACCTTC.